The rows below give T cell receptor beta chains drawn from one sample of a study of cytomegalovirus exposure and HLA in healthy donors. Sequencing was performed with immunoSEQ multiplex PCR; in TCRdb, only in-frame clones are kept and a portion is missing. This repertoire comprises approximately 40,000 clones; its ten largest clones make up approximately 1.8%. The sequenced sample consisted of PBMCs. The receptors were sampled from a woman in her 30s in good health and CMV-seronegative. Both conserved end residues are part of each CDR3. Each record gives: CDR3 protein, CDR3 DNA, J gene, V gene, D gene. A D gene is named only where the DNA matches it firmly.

cdr3_aa: CASSPTGQDHQPQHF
cdr3_nt: TGCGCCAGCAGCCCGACCGGACAGGACCATCAGCCCCAGCATTTT
j_call: TRBJ1-5
v_call: TRBV5-1
d_call: TRBD1

cdr3_aa: CASSLRGNYEQYF
cdr3_nt: TGTGCCAGCAGCTTACGGGGAAATTACGAGCAGTACTTC
j_call: TRBJ2-7
v_call: TRBV13
d_call: NA

cdr3_aa: CASSYSGTGETQYF
cdr3_nt: TGTGCCAGCAGTTACTCGGGCACCGGAGAGACCCAGTACTTC
j_call: TRBJ2-5
v_call: TRBV6-5
d_call: NA

cdr3_aa: CASSLTASYEQYF
cdr3_nt: TGCGCCAGCAGCTTAACAGCCTCCTACGAGCAGTACTTC
j_call: TRBJ2-7
v_call: TRBV5-1
d_call: NA

cdr3_aa: CASSWGVGMTEQYF
cdr3_nt: TGTGCCAGTAGTTGGGGAGTCGGTATGACCGAGCAGTACTTC
j_call: TRBJ2-7
v_call: TRBV19
d_call: NA

cdr3_aa: CASTSTSNEQYF
cdr3_nt: TGTGCCAGCACCTCGACTAGTAATGAGCAGTACTTC
j_call: TRBJ2-7
v_call: TRBV27
d_call: NA

cdr3_aa: CASSTPPSGSHEQYF
cdr3_nt: TGTGCCAGCAGTACCCCTCCTAGCGGGAGCCACGAGCAGTACTTC
j_call: TRBJ2-7
v_call: TRBV6-5
d_call: TRBD2

cdr3_aa: CASSRTGSSYEQYF
cdr3_nt: TGTGCCAGCAGTCGGACAGGTAGTTCCTACGAGCAGTACTTC
j_call: TRBJ2-7
v_call: TRBV2
d_call: TRBD1

cdr3_aa: CASRENRGPYEQYF
cdr3_nt: TGTGCCAGCAGGGAGAACAGGGGGCCCTACGAGCAGTACTTC
j_call: TRBJ2-7
v_call: TRBV6-5
d_call: TRBD1

cdr3_aa: CASSLDGASAQGEQYF
cdr3_nt: TGTGCCAGCAGCCTCGATGGGGCTAGCGCCCAGGGTGAGCAGTACTTC
j_call: TRBJ2-7
v_call: TRBV9
d_call: NA

cdr3_aa: CASSQDFYYGYTF
cdr3_nt: TGTGCCAGCAGCCAAGATTTCTACTATGGCTACACCTTC
j_call: TRBJ1-2
v_call: TRBV4-2
d_call: NA

cdr3_aa: CASSLPSDTEAFF
cdr3_nt: TGTGCCAGCAGCTTACCTTCGGACACTGAAGCTTTCTTT
j_call: TRBJ1-1
v_call: TRBV7-9
d_call: NA

cdr3_aa: CASSFPSGGQETQYF
cdr3_nt: TGTGCCAGCAGTTTCCCTTCAGGAGGCCAAGAGACCCAGTACTTC
j_call: TRBJ2-5
v_call: TRBV28
d_call: NA

cdr3_aa: CASSTNREFAEQYF
cdr3_nt: TGTGCCAGCAGTACCAACAGGGAGTTCGCCGAGCAGTACTTC
j_call: TRBJ2-7
v_call: TRBV27
d_call: NA

cdr3_aa: CASSWGQGVDEQYF
cdr3_nt: TGCGCCAGCAGCTGGGGGCAGGGGGTTGACGAGCAGTACTTC
j_call: TRBJ2-7
v_call: TRBV5-1
d_call: TRBD1

cdr3_aa: CAWSTGQGTVGKQYF
cdr3_nt: TGTGCCTGGAGTACCGGACAGGGGACGGTTGGGAAGCAGTACTTC
j_call: TRBJ2-7
v_call: TRBV30
d_call: TRBD1

cdr3_aa: CASSWGSGRVGTQYF
cdr3_nt: TGTGCCAGCAGCTGGGGTAGCGGGAGGGTAGGGACCCAGTACTTC
j_call: TRBJ2-5
v_call: TRBV7-3
d_call: TRBD2

cdr3_aa: CASSLGRGPLDYGYTF
cdr3_nt: TGTGCCAGCAGCTTGGGTAGGGGGCCCCTAGACTATGGCTACACCTTC
j_call: TRBJ1-2
v_call: TRBV5-4
d_call: TRBD1

cdr3_aa: CASSLSLRTAGETQYF
cdr3_nt: TGTGCCAGCAGCTTGAGTTTGAGGACAGCCGGAGAGACCCAGTACTTC
j_call: TRBJ2-5
v_call: TRBV5-6
d_call: NA

cdr3_aa: CASSEETPPPYNEQFF
cdr3_nt: TGTGCCAGCAGTGAAGAGACTCCCCCACCATACAATGAGCAGTTCTTC
j_call: TRBJ2-1
v_call: TRBV2
d_call: NA

cdr3_aa: CASSIVSGHEQYF
cdr3_nt: TGTGCCAGTAGTATAGTGTCAGGGCACGAGCAGTACTTC
j_call: TRBJ2-7
v_call: TRBV19
d_call: NA

cdr3_aa: CASRAKRKVNQPQHF
cdr3_nt: TGTGCCAGCAGAGCCAAGCGGAAGGTCAATCAGCCCCAGCATTTT
j_call: TRBJ1-5
v_call: TRBV25-1
d_call: NA

cdr3_aa: CASSSPLGGGVYEQYF
cdr3_nt: TGTGCCAGCAGTTCCCCGCTGGGGGGAGGGGTATACGAGCAGTACTTC
j_call: TRBJ2-7
v_call: TRBV7-9
d_call: TRBD2

cdr3_aa: CASSPRESSTDTQYF
cdr3_nt: TGTGCCAGCAGCCCTCGGGAAAGCAGCACAGATACGCAGTATTTT
j_call: TRBJ2-3
v_call: TRBV11-3
d_call: NA

cdr3_aa: CASSLGPLGLAPQETQYF
cdr3_nt: TGTGCCAGCAGCTTAGGACCACTCGGACTAGCGCCTCAGGAGACCCAGTACTTC
j_call: TRBJ2-5
v_call: TRBV7-9
d_call: TRBD2

cdr3_aa: CASSREGLNTGELFF
cdr3_nt: TGCGCCAGCAGCCGGGAGGGGTTGAACACCGGGGAGCTGTTTTTT
j_call: TRBJ2-2
v_call: TRBV4-1
d_call: TRBD2

cdr3_aa: CAWSVQQGAWGYTF
cdr3_nt: TGTGCCTGGAGTGTACAACAGGGGGCGTGGGGCTACACCTTC
j_call: TRBJ1-2
v_call: TRBV30
d_call: TRBD1

cdr3_aa: CASSGAGVGFEQYF
cdr3_nt: TGTGCCAGCAGTGGAGCGGGAGTAGGGTTTGAGCAGTACTTC
j_call: TRBJ2-7
v_call: TRBV6-5
d_call: TRBD2

cdr3_aa: CASSYRGGRTEAFF
cdr3_nt: TGTGCCAGCAGTTACAGAGGGGGACGAACTGAAGCTTTCTTT
j_call: TRBJ1-1
v_call: TRBV6-5
d_call: NA

cdr3_aa: CAWEKGAGLQPQHF
cdr3_nt: TGTGCCTGGGAGAAGGGGGCGGGCCTACAGCCCCAGCATTTT
j_call: TRBJ1-5
v_call: TRBV30
d_call: TRBD1

cdr3_aa: CASSSYRGGRNTEAFF
cdr3_nt: TGTGCCAGCAGTTCCTACAGGGGCGGGCGGAACACTGAAGCTTTCTTT
j_call: TRBJ1-1
v_call: TRBV27
d_call: TRBD1

cdr3_aa: CASSQVETIGRTQYF
cdr3_nt: TGTGCCAGCAGCCAAGTTGAAACGATTGGCAGGACCCAGTACTTC
j_call: TRBJ2-5
v_call: TRBV4-2
d_call: NA

cdr3_aa: CASSPQGKNTEAFF
cdr3_nt: TGTGCCAGCAGTCCCCAGGGCAAGAACACTGAAGCTTTCTTT
j_call: TRBJ1-1
v_call: TRBV28
d_call: NA

cdr3_aa: CAWSGQSNTEAFF
cdr3_nt: TGTGCCTGGAGCGGACAGTCAAACACTGAAGCTTTCTTT
j_call: TRBJ1-1
v_call: TRBV30
d_call: NA

cdr3_aa: CASSQELGLAGTYEQYF
cdr3_nt: TGCGCCAGCAGCCAAGAACTGGGACTAGCGGGAACCTACGAGCAGTACTTC
j_call: TRBJ2-7
v_call: TRBV4-1
d_call: TRBD2

cdr3_aa: CASTLGGQGAHEQYF
cdr3_nt: TGTGCCAGCACCTTAGGAGGACAGGGGGCCCACGAGCAGTACTTC
j_call: TRBJ2-7
v_call: TRBV7-2
d_call: TRBD1

cdr3_aa: CASSLPYRPYNEQFF
cdr3_nt: TGTGCCAGCAGCCTACCGTATCGTCCCTACAATGAGCAGTTCTTC
j_call: TRBJ2-1
v_call: TRBV7-6
d_call: NA

cdr3_aa: CASSPTGSGANVLTF
cdr3_nt: TGCGCCAGCAGCCCAACAGGGTCCGGGGCCAACGTCCTGACTTTC
j_call: TRBJ2-6
v_call: TRBV5-1
d_call: NA

cdr3_aa: CSVDSGGTYEQYF
cdr3_nt: TGCAGCGTAGACAGTGGGGGCACCTACGAGCAGTACTTC
j_call: TRBJ2-7
v_call: TRBV29-1
d_call: NA

cdr3_aa: CASSIGQGDQPQHF
cdr3_nt: TGTGCCAGCAGTATAGGACAGGGAGATCAGCCCCAGCATTTT
j_call: TRBJ1-5
v_call: TRBV6-5
d_call: TRBD1

cdr3_aa: CASSEGGTGWNTIYF
cdr3_nt: TGTGCCAGCAGTGAAGGAGGGACAGGGTGGAACACCATATATTTT
j_call: TRBJ1-3
v_call: TRBV28
d_call: TRBD1

cdr3_aa: CASSQEGGGGDGYTF
cdr3_nt: TGCGCCAGCAGCCAAGAAGGGGGGGGAGGGGATGGCTACACCTTC
j_call: TRBJ1-2
v_call: TRBV4-3
d_call: NA

cdr3_aa: CASWGTVGTFSSGNTIYF
cdr3_nt: TGTGCCAGCTGGGGGACTGTGGGGACTTTTAGCTCTGGAAACACCATATATTTT
j_call: TRBJ1-3
v_call: TRBV2
d_call: NA

cdr3_aa: CASSSRPRRGLEGDTQYF
cdr3_nt: TGTGCCAGCAGCTCCCGTCCCAGGAGGGGGCTCGAGGGAGATACGCAGTATTTT
j_call: TRBJ2-3
v_call: TRBV7-2
d_call: NA

cdr3_aa: CASSLAQGARGYTF
cdr3_nt: TGTGCCAGCAGCTTGGCACAGGGGGCTCGGGGCTACACCTTC
j_call: TRBJ1-2
v_call: TRBV7-2
d_call: TRBD1

cdr3_aa: CASSLALYNEQFF
cdr3_nt: TGCGCCAGCAGCTTGGCGTTGTACAATGAGCAGTTCTTC
j_call: TRBJ2-1
v_call: TRBV5-1
d_call: NA

cdr3_aa: CASRSGQGDTGELFF
cdr3_nt: TGTGCCAGCAGGTCCGGACAGGGGGACACCGGGGAGCTGTTTTTT
j_call: TRBJ2-2
v_call: TRBV5-4
d_call: TRBD1